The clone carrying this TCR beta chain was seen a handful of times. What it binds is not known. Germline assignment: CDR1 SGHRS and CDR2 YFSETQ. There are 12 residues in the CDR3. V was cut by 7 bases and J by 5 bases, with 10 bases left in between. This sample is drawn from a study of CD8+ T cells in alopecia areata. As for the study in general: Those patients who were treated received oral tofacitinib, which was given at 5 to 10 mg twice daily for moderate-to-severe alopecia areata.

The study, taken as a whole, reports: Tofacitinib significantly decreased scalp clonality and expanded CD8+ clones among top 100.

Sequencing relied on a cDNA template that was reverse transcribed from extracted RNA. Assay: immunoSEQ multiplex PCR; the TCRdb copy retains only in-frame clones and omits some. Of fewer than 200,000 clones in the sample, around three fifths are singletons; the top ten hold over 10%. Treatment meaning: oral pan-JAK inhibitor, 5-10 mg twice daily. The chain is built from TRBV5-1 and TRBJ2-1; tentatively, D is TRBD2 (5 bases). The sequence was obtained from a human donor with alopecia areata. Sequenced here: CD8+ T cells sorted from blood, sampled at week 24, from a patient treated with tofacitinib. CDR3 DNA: TGCGCCAGCCAGAAGGAGGACAATGAGCAGTTCTTC. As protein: CASQKEDNEQFF.